The 28 T cell receptor beta chains below come from one sample, sequenced in a study of T-cell reconstitution after alpha-beta-depleted transplantation in children. A TCRbeta library incorporating unique molecular identifiers was prepared. TCRdb reanalysed the PCR reads using MiXCR and keeps one entry per CDR3 protein. The table has approximately 630,000 distinct CDR3 sequences, around 13% seen once. The sequencing here drew on PBMCs, taken before TCRalphabeta/CD19-depleted stem cell transplant. The receptors were sampled from a girl aged 2 to 10 with congenital amegakaryocytic thrombocytopenia, due to receive a stem cell transplant.

The V call is TRBV12-5, the J call TRBJ2-1, with D perhaps TRBD2 (7 bases). This CDR3 spans 16 amino acids. Between the trimmed V and J ends, which lost 0 bases and 5 bases, there was a span of 14 bases. Germline V gives CDR1 LGHNT, CDR2 FRNRAP. CDR3 sequence: CASGLVPGGRNNEQFF. DNA for the CDR3: TGTGCTAGTGGTTTGGTTCCCGGGGGGCGAAACAATGAGCAGTTCTTC. The full variable domain, with the rest looked up from reference TRBV12-5 and TRBJ2-1, is DARVTQTPRHKVTEMGQEVTMRCQPILGHNTVFWYRQTMMQGLELLAYFRNRAPLDDSGMPKDRFSAEMPDATLATLKIQPSEPRDSAVYFCASGLVPGGRNNEQFFGPGTRLTVL.

Many counts were recorded for this clonotype. The rearrangement uses TRBV20-1 and TRBJ1-1; a possible D gene is TRBD1 (5 bases). The CDR3 runs to 11 residues. V dropped 4 bases and J dropped 7 bases, with 10 bases sitting between them. The germline V gene encodes CDR1 DFQATT and CDR2 SNEGSKA (reference sequence). DNA of the CDR3: TGCAGTGCTAACGGGGGTGATGAAGCTTTCTTT. Residues: CSANGGDEAFF.

This clonotype showed up just a few times. The V gene is TRBV5-1, the J gene TRBJ2-1, with 12 bases lining up with TRBD2. Trimming at V came to 6 bases and at J to 7 bases, leaving 8 bases not matched to a gene. The CDR3 covers 15 residues. Germline CDR1 SGHRS, CDR2 YFSETQ. CDR3 amino acids: CASTPGTSGFNEQFF. CDR3 nucleotide sequence: TGCGCCAGCACGCCCGGGACTAGCGGGTTTAATGAGCAGTTCTTC.

This clonotype has only a few counts. CDR3 in amino acids: CASSLGQGVPEAFF. The CDR3 coding sequence is TGTGCCAGCAGTTTAGGCCAGGGGGTCCCTGAAGCTTTCTTT. The V gene is TRBV12-3 or TRBV12-4, the J gene TRBJ1-1; 7 positions agree with TRBD1. V shed 1 base, J shed 6 bases, and the junction held 5 bases outside the gene matches. This CDR3 has 14 residues.

This clonotype was detected many times. The chain couples TRBV20-1 to TRBJ2-4; 7 nucleotides align to TRBD2. V lost 6 bases and J lost 1; bases outside the gene matches: 9. Germline V CDR1 and CDR2: DFQATT, SNEGSKA (reference sequence). The CDR3 extends over 15 amino acids. In nucleotides, the CDR3 is TGCAGTGCGTGGGGGGGGAAACGCGCCAAAAACATTCAGTACTTC. As protein: CSAWGGKRAKNIQYF.

This clonotype was seen many times. The chain joins TRBV7-9 to TRBJ1-1; D is uncertain. Trimming cost V 6 bases and J 3 bases, with 8 bases left between them. The CDR3 has 12 amino acids. CDR1 SEHNR and CDR2 FQNEAQ come from the germline V gene (reference sequence). CDR3 bases: TGTGCCAGCAGGGGCCGGGACACTGAAGCTTTCTTT. Its translation: CASRGRDTEAFF.

This clonotype appeared a few times. This chain joins TRBV20-1 and TRBJ2-1; maybe TRBD2 (6 bases). The length of the CDR3 is 13 residues. The V gene lost 0 bases and the J gene lost 9 bases, with 12 bases spanning the gap. Germline values: CDR1 DFQATT, CDR2 SNEGSKA (reference sequence). The CDR3 reads CSARDRGMGEQFF. The CDR3 region has the DNA TGCAGTGCTAGAGATCGGGGGATGGGTGAGCAGTTCTTC.

This clonotype appeared many times. The chain is built from TRBV7-9 and TRBJ2-7; maybe TRBD2 (5 bases). The CDR3 totals 15 residues. Trimming left V 4 bases short and J 2 bases short, with 15 bases between. Looked up from germline, CDR1 is SEHNR and CDR2 is FQNEAQ (reference sequence). The CDR3 DNA sequence: TGTGCCAGCAGCTATTCGGGGATGACTACCTACGAGCAGTACTTC. The encoded protein is CASSYSGMTTYEQYF.

This clonotype has just a few counts. The chain couples TRBV6-1 to TRBJ1-2; D gene uncertain. V was pared by 5 bases and J by 6 bases, with 13 bases between. In germline, CDR1 is MNHNS, CDR2 SASEGT. The CDR3 length is 13 residues. In nucleotides, the CDR3 is TGTGCCAGCAGTCAGGACTGGCAGGATGGCTACACCTTC. It yields the protein CASSQDWQDGYTF.

This clonotype was recorded at least ten times. The chain is built from TRBV7-2 and TRBJ2-1, with a weak D call TRBD2 (6 bases). CDR3 length: 16 amino acids. The ends were cut back, 1 base at V and 1 base at J, with 11 bases in the middle. Germline-derived CDR1 and CDR2 are SGHTA and FQGNSA. CDR3 loop: CASSLDPGTSYNEQFF. In DNA form, the CDR3 reads TGTGCCAGCAGCTTAGATCCCGGGACTTCCTACAATGAGCAGTTCTTC.

This clonotype has a count of ten or more. V gene TRBV6-5 combines with J gene TRBJ1-2; no clear D. Germline CDR1 and CDR2: MNHEY and SVGAGI. V was shortened by 2 bases and J by 6 bases, with 19 bases between the two germline ends. The CDR3 totals 16 residues. The CDR3 is CASSYVTGGNGDGYTF. In DNA form, the CDR3 reads TGTGCCAGCAGTTACGTAACGGGTGGAAATGGGGATGGCTACACCTTC.

This clonotype was seen more than once but under ten times. The V and J genes are TRBV5-1 and TRBJ1-1; D not resolved. Germline CDR1 and CDR2: SGHRS and YFSETQ. The CDR3 sequence is 13 residues long. The V end was cut by 4 bases, the J end by 4 bases, with 11 bases between. Here the CDR3 DNA reads TGCGCCAGCAGCCCAGATTCAGGCACTGAAGCTTTCTTT. Translation: CASSPDSGTEAFF.

This clonotype was observed a few times. The CDR3 spells CASSPFVGDEQFF. The CDR3, as DNA: TGTGCCAGCAGCCCCTTTGTTGGCGATGAGCAGTTCTTC. This chain links TRBV7-9 with TRBJ2-1; no firm D call. This CDR3 is built from 13 residues. V was clipped by 5 bases and J by 8 bases, with 13 bases between them. Germline assignment: CDR1 SEHNR and CDR2 FQNEAQ (reference sequence).

This clonotype occurred a few times. This chain uses TRBV3-1 with TRBJ2-2, with 7 positions matching TRBD1. CDR1 and CDR2 from the germline V gene are LGHDT and YNNKEL (reference sequence). The ends lost 3 bases at V and 5 bases at J; junction bases unmatched: 18. CDR3 length: 19 amino acids. The CDR3 reads CASSHPDVPTGKVTGELFF. The CDR3 bases are TGTGCCAGCAGCCACCCCGACGTGCCGACAGGGAAGGTTACCGGGGAGCTGTTTTTT. Supplemented by reference TRBV3-1 and TRBJ2-2, the full variable domain reads DTAVSQTPKYLVTQMGNDKSIKCEQNLGHDTMYWYKQDSKKFLKIMFSYNNKELIINETVPNRFSPKSPDKAHLNLHINSLELGDSAVYFCASSHPDVPTGKVTGELFFGEGSRLTVL.

The rearrangement uses TRBV20-1 and TRBJ2-7; D is unclear. This CDR3 comprises 15 residues. V lost 1 base to trimming and J lost 5 bases, with 18 bases between them. Germline V CDR1 and CDR2: DFQATT, SNEGSKA (reference sequence). The chain's CDR3 is CSARGDWVKPDEQYF. CDR3 nucleotide sequence: TGCAGTGCTAGAGGGGATTGGGTAAAGCCGGACGAGCAGTACTTC.

This clonotype was recorded a few times. The chain has TRBV14 and TRBJ2-1, with 10 bases that match TRBD2. The CDR3 loop spans 16 amino acids. Trimming at V came to 4 bases and at J to 15 bases, leaving 18 bases not matched to a gene. CDR1 is SGHDN, CDR2 FVKESK, per germline. The CDR3 reads CASSLRLAGLQSSLFF. The CDR3 region has the DNA TGTGCCAGCAGCCTGAGACTAGCGGGTCTCCAAAGTTCTTTGTTCTTC.

The rearrangement links TRBV28 to TRBJ1-5; D gene uncertain. This CDR3 comprises 14 residues. Looked up from germline, CDR1 is MDHEN and CDR2 is SYDVKM. V lost 5 bases and J lost 6, with 14 bases in between. The CDR3 DNA reads as TGTGCCAGCAGTCTCCATCGAGATCCTCAGCCCCAGCATTTT. It yields the protein CASSLHRDPQPQHF.

The chain joins TRBV14 to TRBJ2-1; either TRBD1 or TRBD2 may fit D (5 bases each). In germline, CDR1 is SGHDN, CDR2 FVKESK. This CDR3 contains 16 residues. Trimming shortened V by 2 bases and J by 4 bases, and 15 bases separated the two germline ends. CDR3 protein: CASSQTGTHWYNEQFF. CDR3 sequence (DNA): TGTGCCAGCAGCCAAACCGGGACCCATTGGTACAATGAGCAGTTCTTC.

This clonotype has only a few counts. V and J are TRBV11-2 and TRBJ2-2; TRBD2 matches 10 bases. The V gene's germline CDR1 is SGHAT and CDR2 FQNNGV. V was clipped by 5 bases and J by 7 bases; unmatched bases: 10. CDR3 size: 16 residues. The chain's CDR3 is CASSAPAGGPVGELFF. In DNA form, the CDR3 reads TGTGCCAGCAGCGCCCCAGCGGGAGGGCCGGTCGGGGAGCTGTTTTTT.

This clonotype was detected many times. This CDR3 reads CATSDAAGRLGTDTQYF. The CDR3 DNA is TGTGCCACCAGTGATGCCGCGGGCAGGCTGGGCACAGATACGCAGTATTTT. The rearrangement joins TRBV24-1 to TRBJ2-3; possibly TRBD2 for D (5 bases). The ends were cut back, 3 bases at V and 1 base at J, with 16 bases in the middle. Germline CDR1 is KGHDR and CDR2 is SFDVKD. The CDR3 has 17 residues.

This clonotype was seen many times. The chain links TRBV20-1 to TRBJ2-3; 8 bases are shared with TRBD2. The CDR3 consists of 18 residues. The J segment lost 3 bases and the V segment lost 2 bases, leaving 16 bases of the junction unmatched. Germline assignment: CDR1 DFQATT and CDR2 SNEGSKA (reference sequence). The CDR3 sequence is CSARRSVLSTGGTDTQYF. CDR3 DNA sequence: TGCAGTGCTAGACGATCCGTACTTAGCACGGGAGGGACAGATACGCAGTATTTT.

This clonotype occurred many times. The J gene is TRBJ1-3, the V gene TRBV7-9, with D possibly matching TRBD1 (5 bases). The V end was cut by 4 bases, the J end by 0 bases, with 10 bases between. CDR3 length equals 15 residues. Germline values: CDR1 SEHNR, CDR2 FQNEAQ (reference sequence). As DNA, the CDR3 is TGTGCCAGCAGCTCCTTCCAGGGCTCTGGAAACACCATATATTTT. Translated: CASSSFQGSGNTIYF. Full variable domain (remainder filled in from reference TRBV7-9 and TRBJ1-3): DTGVSQNPRHKITKRGQNVTFRCDPISEHNRLYWYRQTLGQGPEFLTYFQNEAQLEKSRLLSDRFSAERPKGSFSTLEIQRTEQGDSAMYLCASSSFQGSGNTIYFGEGSWLTVV.

In its sample, this clonotype was seen many times. The V call is TRBV20-1, the J call TRBJ1-1, with D unresolved. The CDR3 sequence is 12 residues long. CDR1 is DFQATT, CDR2 SNEGSKA, per germline (reference sequence). The V and J ends lost 3 bases and 5 bases respectively, with 10 bases between them. The CDR3 DNA follows: TGCAGTGCTAGGCAGGCTAGTACTGAAGCTTTCTTT. It is translated as CSARQASTEAFF.

This clonotype has ten or more counts. The J gene is TRBJ2-1, the V gene TRBV5-1, with TRBD1 identical over 8 bases. V trimming: 5 bases; J trimming: 9 bases; junction bases outside the gene matches: 10. The CDR3 length is 14 residues. From germline, CDR1 is SGHRS and CDR2 YFSETQ. CDR3 DNA sequence: TGCGCCAGCAGAACGGGACAGGAGAATCCTGAGCAGTTCTTC. Protein product: CASRTGQENPEQFF.

The chain uses TRBV7-8 and TRBJ2-7; TRBD1 matches 9 bases. J lost 3 bases, V lost 2 bases, and 5 bases had no gene match. This CDR3 region has 15 residues. From germline, CDR1 is SGHVS and CDR2 FQNEAQ. CDR3: CASSLKGDRDYEQYF. DNA for the CDR3: TGTGCCAGCAGCTTAAAGGGGGACAGGGACTACGAGCAGTACTTC.

This clonotype occurred a few times. The chain is built from TRBV7-9 and TRBJ2-3; 10 bases map to TRBD1. This CDR3 comprises 17 residues. CDR1 is SEHNR, CDR2 FQNEAQ, per germline (reference sequence). The V and J ends lost 2 bases and 4 bases, in that order; junction bases with no gene match: 9. The CDR3 is CASSLSSGTGDPDTQYF. The CDR3 DNA follows: TGTGCCAGCAGCTTATCTTCCGGGACAGGGGACCCAGATACGCAGTATTTT.

This clonotype was picked up many times. The chain couples TRBV28 to TRBJ2-7, with D tentatively TRBD1 (5 bases). Trimming removed 5 bases from V and 3 bases from J, with 14 bases in between. The CDR3 extends over 14 amino acids. Germline-derived CDR1 and CDR2 are MDHEN and SYDVKM. The CDR3 loop is CASSPYDSNYEQYF. The CDR3 DNA reads TGTGCCAGCAGTCCGTACGACAGCAACTACGAGCAGTACTTC.

This clonotype was seen many times. The chain employs TRBV20-1 and TRBJ2-2; 11 bases align to TRBD2. This CDR3 contains 15 residues. J was trimmed by 2 bases and V by 3 bases; bases with no gene match: 2. Germline loops: CDR1 DFQATT, CDR2 SNEGSKA (reference sequence). CDR3 in amino acids: CSASTSGSNTGELFF. The CDR3 nucleotides are TGCAGTGCTAGTACTAGCGGGAGCAACACCGGGGAGCTGTTTTTT.